The T cell receptor beta chain under discussion was sequenced for a study of T cells in Graves' hyperthyroidism and ophthalmopathy. RNA transcripts were the template for amplifying TCR beta CDR3 regions. Carried out on the TCR CDR3, a first-round RT-PCR used the HTBI primer set. In TCRdb, the multiplex PCR reads were re-called with MiXCR into one record per CDR3 protein. The table lists about 590,000 distinct CDR3 sequences, about a sixth of them singletons. The CDR3 runs to 16 residues. V shed 3 bases and J shed 6 bases, with 19 bases lying between them. Germline V gene data show CDR1 as LGHDT and CDR2 as YNNKEL (reference sequence). In this sample, this clonotype turned up many times. The patients, who ranged from 18 to 65 in age, presented with newly diagnosed hyperthyroidism lasting under 2 months.

The source of this sequence is a woman in her 30s with Graves' hyperthyroidism. V usage is TRBV3-1 and J usage is TRBJ2-3, with unresolved D. Sequencing input: blood. The CDR3, as DNA: TGTGCCAGCAGCCATCTAGACCGGTTCGGTTTCGATACGCAGTATTTT. Translating gives CASSHLDRFGFDTQYF.